This is a list of T cell receptor beta chains from one sample in a study of blood T cells in healthy people across ages. TCRdb passed the 5' RACE reads through MiXCR, listing each CDR3 protein once. The repertoire holds around 1,900,000 distinct CDR3 sequences, with more than 35% as singletons. Sequencing was carried out using blood. The origin of the receptors is a human donor in good health. Each CDR3 is given with its conserved first and last residue. A D gene is named only where the DNA matches it firmly. Clone size is given for some rows only: seen once, a few or many times, or a class if the clone is expanded.

NA | TRBJ1-2 | few | TRBV4-2 | CASSQGPAENYGYTF | TGTGCCAGCAGCCAAGGCCCGGCGGAGAACTATGGCTACACCTTC
NA | TRBJ2-2 | NA | TRBV7-9 | CASSLFLGSGELFF | TGTGCCAGCAGCTTATTTCTGGGGAGCGGGGAGCTGTTTTTT
TRBD2 | TRBJ2-1 | few | TRBV4-3 | CASSYSGAYNEQFF | TGTGCCAGCAGTTATAGCGGGGCCTACAATGAGCAGTTCTTC
TRBD1 | TRBJ2-7 | NA | TRBV5-1 | CASSWDRVYEQYF | TGCGCCAGCAGCTGGGACAGGGTCTACGAGCAGTACTTC
TRBD2 | TRBJ2-3 | few | TRBV2 | CASSLPLGTTLSTDTQYF | TGTGCCAGCAGTCTCCCCCTCGGGACTACCCTTAGTACAGATACGCAGTATTTT
NA | TRBJ1-6 | NA | TRBV3-1 | CASSRNRESSPLHF | TGTGCCAGCAGCCGGAATCGGGAGTCATCACCCCTCCACTTT
NA | TRBJ1-4 | NA | TRBV7-9 | CASSPWPAYEKLFF | TGTGCCAGCAGCCCCTGGCCAGCGTATGAAAAACTGTTTTTT
NA | TRBJ2-4 | few | TRBV7-2 | CASSPPPSKNIQYF | TGTGCCAGCAGCCCACCGCCCTCCAAAAACATTCAGTACTTC
NA | TRBJ2-7 | NA | TRBV5-1 | CASSLGAGQRYEQYF | TGCGCCAGCAGCCTGGGCGCCGGACAGCGCTACGAGCAGTACTTC
NA | TRBJ2-5 | NA | TRBV5-5 | CASSSSWGLLIPQETQYF | TGTGCCAGCAGCTCTTCGTGGGGACTCCTCATTCCCCAAGAGACCCAGTACTTC
TRBD1 | TRBJ2-1 | many | TRBV7-9 | CASSSFRTGGLDEQFF | TGTGCCAGCAGCTCCTTTCGGACAGGGGGATTAGATGAGCAGTTCTTC
NA | TRBJ1-2 | NA | TRBV28 | CASSLKADYGYTF | TGTGCCAGCAGTTTAAAAGCTGACTATGGCTACACCTTC
TRBD2 | TRBJ2-1 | NA | TRBV5-5 | CASSPLTTSGPNEQFF | TGTGCCAGCAGCCCTTTGACGACTAGCGGCCCCAATGAGCAGTTCTTC
TRBD1 | TRBJ2-7 | NA | TRBV4-2 | CASSQVRGDRGYEQYF | TGTGCCAGCAGCCAAGTTCGTGGGGACAGGGGCTACGAGCAGTACTTC
NA | TRBJ1-2 | few | TRBV4-2 | CASSQEGGDYGYTF | TGTGCCAGCAGCCAAGAAGGCGGCGACTATGGCTACACCTTC
NA | TRBJ2-4 | NA | TRBV9 | CAGSVSGGIQYF | TGTGCCGGCAGCGTATCAGGGGGGATTCAGTACTTC
NA | TRBJ1-1 | NA | TRBV12-3/TRBV12-4 | CASFLNRGTEAFF | TGTGCCAGCTTTCTAAACCGGGGCACTGAAGCTTTCTTT
NA | TRBJ2-1 | many | TRBV4-2 | CASSRKLGPTYNEQFF | TGTGCCAGCAGCCGAAAACTAGGCCCCACCTACAATGAGCAGTTCTTC
NA | TRBJ2-7 | many | TRBV9 | CASGPQAGYEQYF | TGTGCCAGCGGCCCTCAGGCAGGCTACGAGCAGTACTTC
TRBD2 | TRBJ2-1 | few | TRBV6-5 | CASSYQAGGADEQFF | TGTGCCAGCAGTTACCAAGCGGGGGGTGCGGATGAGCAGTTCTTC
TRBD2 | TRBJ2-5 | once | TRBV6-2/TRBV6-3 | CASSYSRLAGVIQETQYF | TGTGCCAGCAGTTACTCGCGACTAGCGGGGGTGATCCAAGAGACCCAGTACTTC
TRBD1 | TRBJ2-3 | NA | TRBV28 | CASRRTGNSDTQYF | TGTGCCAGCAGGAGGACAGGGAACTCAGATACGCAGTATTTT
NA | TRBJ2-3 | NA | TRBV9 | CASSVPHGSSTDTQYF | TGTGCCAGCAGCGTACCCCACGGATCTAGCACAGATACGCAGTATTTT
NA | TRBJ1-2 | few | TRBV10-3 | CAISEDPATYGYTF | TGTGCCATCAGTGAGGACCCCGCGACCTATGGCTACACCTTC
NA | TRBJ2-5 | NA | TRBV20-1 | CSARSGQETQYF | TGCAGTGCTAGGAGTGGGCAAGAGACCCAGTACTTC